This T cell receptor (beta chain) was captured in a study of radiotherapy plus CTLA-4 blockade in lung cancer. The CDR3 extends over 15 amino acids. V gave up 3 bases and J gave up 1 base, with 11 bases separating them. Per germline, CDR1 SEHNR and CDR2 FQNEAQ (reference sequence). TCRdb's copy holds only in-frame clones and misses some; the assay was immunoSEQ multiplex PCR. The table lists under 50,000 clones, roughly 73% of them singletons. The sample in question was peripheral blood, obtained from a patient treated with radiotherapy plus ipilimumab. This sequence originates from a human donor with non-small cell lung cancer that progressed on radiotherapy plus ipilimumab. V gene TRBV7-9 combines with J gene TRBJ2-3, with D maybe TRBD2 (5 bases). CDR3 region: CASSLAGPGTDTQYF. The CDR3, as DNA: TGTGCCAGCAGCTTGGCGGGCCCTGGCACAGATACGCAGTATTTT.